The T cell receptor beta chain described here comes from a study of cytomegalovirus exposure and HLA in healthy donors. Study-level findings and limits: In a later analysis, a genetic analysis reported fewer productive-TCR N-insertions in an Asian-associated ancestry cluster than the cohort average.

Germline V lookup: CDR1 MNHEY, CDR2 SVGAGI. The CDR3 is 14 amino acids. With V trimmed by 4 bases and J by 3 bases, 3 bases remained unmatched. This clone has more than one count but fewer than ten. Its specificity is not known. The PCR had 60 Vbeta and 13 Jbeta primers. Here immunoSEQ multiplex PCR was the method, and the copy in TCRdb shows in-frame clones only, minus some. The sample consists of 150,000 to 200,000 clones, 65% to 70% of them appearing once. V and J are TRBV6-5 and TRBJ2-7, with 10 bases matching TRBD1. The TCR originated in a man younger than 45 in good health and CMV-seropositive. Sequenced material: PBMCs. CDR3: CASSSRDRGYEQYF. Written as DNA, the CDR3 is TGTGCCAGCAGTTCCCGGGACAGGGGCTACGAGCAGTACTTC.